This T cell receptor (beta chain) was observed in a study of early T cells in non-severe SARS-CoV-2 infection. At the level of the study: The sequenced material was bulk RNA from unsorted whole blood, and its chains were unpaired.

The study's findings and limits: VDJdb matching skewed toward anti-spike CD8 responses, missing private and CD4 specificities.

Trimming shortened V by 1 base and J by 3 bases, and 3 bases separated the two germline ends. The CDR3 covers 11 residues. Per the germline V gene, CDR1 is SQVTM and CDR2 is ANQGSEA. Many counts were recorded for this clonotype. What it binds is not known. Separate cDNA molecules each had unique molecular identifiers attached to them. MiXCR, applied by TCRdb to the 5' RACE reads, yields one record per CDR3 protein. The sample has about 73,000 distinct CDR3 sequences, roughly 15% seen once; the top ten hold over 11%. The receptor's source is an adult who was a healthcare worker with PCR-confirmed SARS-CoV-2 infection or an uninfected control (not recorded which). This chain joins TRBV29-1 and TRBJ1-2, with no clear D. Sequenced input: whole blood. DNA for the CDR3: TGCAGCGTTGAAGGGGACTATGGCTACACCTTC. It specifies CSVEGDYGYTF.